This entry lists 15 T cell receptor beta chains sequenced from one sample in a study of T cells after yellow fever vaccination (dated by TCRdb to between 2018 and 2020). Libraries were made using 5' RACE. Sequencing used an Illumina HiSeq 2500. Using fastp at Q25 and MiXCR, TCRdb reprocessed the public reads and kept productive beta chains. Entries that share a CDR3 protein sequence are merged under the most common genes and DNA. Across this sample there are about 150,000 distinct CDR3 sequences, with around 6.3% seen only once. The leading ten clones occupy more than 0.6% of the sample. The treatment or condition label of this sample denotes: live attenuated yellow fever vaccine strain. The sample in question was CD4+ T cells sorted from PBMCs, obtained 10 days after the yellow fever booster vaccination. The receptors were sampled from a man younger than 40 who received the YFV17D yellow fever vaccine.

This clonotype was seen ten or more times. Here the CDR3 reads CSARESGIEKLFF. Here the CDR3 DNA reads TGCAGTGCTAGAGAGTCAGGGATTGAAAAACTGTTTTTT. V gene TRBV20-1 combines with J gene TRBJ1-4; weak D call: TRBD1 (5 bases). Germline lookup yields CDR1 DFQATT and CDR2 SNEGSKA (reference sequence). This CDR3 has 13 amino acids. V was clipped by 0 bases and J by 7 bases, with 9 bases between them.

This clonotype was detected ten times or more. This chain links TRBV6-1 with TRBJ2-7; the D gene is possibly TRBD2 (6 bases). This CDR3 has 15 residues. The V gene lost 6 bases and the J gene lost 4 bases, with 19 bases spanning the gap. CDR1 and CDR2 from the germline V gene are MNHNS and SASEGT. The CDR3 nucleotides are TGTGCCAGCAGACCCGAAGGGTCCGGGAGTTACGAGCAGTACTTC. As protein: CASRPEGSGSYEQYF.

Many counts were recorded for this clonotype. Germline and junction disagree at one end, which may indicate a read error. The chain is built from TRBV4-1 and TRBJ2-7; TRBD1 aligns across 7 bases. Germline V gene sequence: CDR1 MGHRA, CDR2 YSYEKL. This CDR3 has 12 amino acids. In nucleotides, the CDR3 is TGCGCCAGCAGCCGAGGCGAGGGGGCCGTCGTCTTC. Translated, it gives CASSRGEGAVVF.

In its sample, this clonotype was seen many times. The chain joins TRBV6-2 or TRBV6-3 to TRBJ2-1; D is ambiguous. Trimming took 2 bases from V and 8 from J, leaving 7 bases between them. CDR1 is MNHEY, CDR2 SVGEGT, per germline. This CDR3 region has 12 residues. This CDR3 reads CASSYAAHEQFF. The CDR3 DNA sequence: TGTGCCAGCAGTTACGCCGCGCATGAGCAGTTCTTC.

This clonotype was seen ten or more times. V usage is TRBV6-6 and J usage is TRBJ2-1; perhaps TRBD1 as D (6 bases). This CDR3 has 13 amino acids. V lost 4 bases and J lost 3, with 7 bases in between. Germline-derived CDR1 and CDR2 are MNHNY and SVGAGI (reference sequence). The CDR3 DNA follows: TGTGCCAGCAGTTGGGACAACTACAATGAGCAGTTCTTC. Residues: CASSWDNYNEQFF.

The rearrangement links TRBV7-9 to TRBJ1-1; perhaps TRBD1 as D (6 bases). The CDR3 is made up of 14 amino acids. Trimming removed 5 bases at V and 5 bases at J, with 15 bases between. Germline CDR1 and CDR2: SEHNR and FQNEAQ (reference sequence). The CDR3 region has the DNA TGTGCCAGCAGCAGGGAGGGGGGATGGACTGAAGCTTTCTTT. Encoded protein: CASSREGGWTEAFF.

The sample holds many counts of this clonotype. The chain employs TRBV7-2 and TRBJ1-2; 9 bases are a match to TRBD1. The junction had 4 bases not matched to a gene; V was cut back by 5 bases and J by 6 bases. CDR1 is SGHTA and CDR2 is FQGNSA in the germline V gene. CDR3 size: 13 residues. CDR3 loop: CASSRDRVDGYTF. The CDR3, as DNA: TGTGCCAGCAGCAGGGACAGGGTCGATGGCTACACCTTC.

This sequence joins TRBV10-3 and TRBJ1-1, with 8 bases lining up with TRBD1. The CDR3 is 13 amino acids. In germline, CDR1 is ENHRY, CDR2 SYGVKD. J gave up 8 bases and V 3 bases, and 5 bases lay outside the gene matches. The CDR3 nucleotides are TGTGCCATCAGTGACAGGACAGGGTTCGAAGCTTTCTTT. This sequence encodes CAISDRTGFEAFF.

V is TRBV27 and J is TRBJ2-7, with 10 positions matching TRBD2. Germline V gene sequence: CDR1 MNHEY, CDR2 SMNVEV (reference sequence). The CDR3 contains 15 residues. Trimming cost V 6 bases and J 4 bases; bases outside gene matches: 9. CDR3 nucleotides: TGTGCCAGCAGCCTTGAGCCTAGCGGGAGTTACGAGCAGTACTTC. Its translation is CASSLEPSGSYEQYF.

This clonotype was recorded at least ten times. V usage is TRBV4-3 and J usage is TRBJ2-6; D remains ambiguous. This CDR3 region has 15 residues. CDR1 and CDR2 from the germline V gene are LGHNA and YSLEER. The ends were cut back, 1 base at V and 2 bases at J, with 6 bases in the middle. The CDR3 coding sequence is TGCGCCAGCAGCCAAGCTACTGCTGGGGCCAACGTCCTGACTTTC. Protein product: CASSQATAGANVLTF.

Note on this clonotype: A much larger clone is a single base away; this may be a read error. The CDR3 DNA is TGTGCCAGCAGTTGGTACGTGAACACCGGGGAGCTGTTTTTT. This translates into CASSWYVNTGELFF. The V and J genes are TRBV12-3 or TRBV12-4 and TRBJ2-2; no definite D call. This CDR3 has 14 residues. Deletions cut 4 bases from V and 1 base from J, with 7 bases between.

This clonotype occurred many times. The chain joins TRBV7-2 to TRBJ2-5; D unclear. The CDR3 length is 11 residues. CDR1 is SGHTA and CDR2 is FQGNSA in the germline V gene. The V gene lost 2 bases and the J gene lost 5 bases, with 3 bases spanning the gap. CDR3 amino acids: CASSLTETQYF. Written as DNA, the CDR3 is TGTGCCAGCAGCTTAACGGAGACCCAGTACTTC.

J is TRBJ1-5 and V is TRBV27; D is possibly TRBD1 (6 bases). This CDR3 spans 14 amino acids. V lost 5 bases and J lost 2, with 10 bases in between. The germline V gene encodes CDR1 MNHEY and CDR2 SMNVEV (reference sequence). CDR3 bases: TGTGCCAGCAGTCAACAGGGAGGCAATCAGCCCCAGCATTTT. This sequence encodes CASSQQGGNQPQHF.

In this sample, this clonotype turned up many times. This chain joins TRBV7-2 and TRBJ1-6, with a tentative D call TRBD1 (6 bases). Trimming took 4 bases from V and 10 from J, leaving 17 bases between them. CDR3 length: 15 residues. Germline CDR1 reads SGHTA; CDR2 reads FQGNSA. The CDR3 region is CASSYTLGAGSPLHF. CDR3 nucleotides: TGTGCCAGCAGCTACACCTTGGGGGCTGGATCACCCCTCCACTTT.

In this sample, this clonotype turned up many times. The chain couples TRBV28 to TRBJ1-1; weak D call: TRBD1 (5 bases). This CDR3 contains 13 residues. Looked up from germline, CDR1 is MDHEN and CDR2 is SYDVKM. Trimming left V 7 bases short and J 2 bases short, with 11 bases between. CDR3 residues: CASITQGNTEAFF. CDR3 nucleotides: TGTGCCAGCATAACGCAGGGAAACACTGAAGCTTTCTTT.